A single sample gave rise to the 26 T cell receptor beta chains below, sequenced in a study of blood T cell repertoires in COVID-19. The protocol was immunoSEQ multiplex PCR, while the TCRdb copy is restricted to in-frame clones and leaves out a portion. Among around 100,000 clones, over 70% were seen once, and the ten largest hold 10% to 15%. The specimen was peripheral blood. The receptor set was obtained from a human donor in a cohort sampled during active or convalescent COVID-19.

CDR3 protein: CASSLRQNQYF. In DNA, the CDR3 is TGTGCCAGCAGTTTGAGACAGAATCAGTATTTT. This chain joins TRBV12-3 or TRBV12-4 and TRBJ2-3, with D perhaps TRBD1 (5 bases). This CDR3 is 11 amino acids long. Trimming pared 3 bases from V and 12 bases from J, leaving 10 bases between.

J is TRBJ2-2 and V is TRBV3-1 (or the pseudogene TRBV3-2); D may be TRBD1 (6 bases). Trimming removed 1 base at V and 7 bases at J, with 7 bases between. The germline CDR1 and CDR2 sequences are LGHDT and YNNKEL (reference sequence). The length of the CDR3 is 13 residues. The CDR3 region has the DNA TGTGCCAGCAGCCAAGGGGGGCTCGGGGAGCTGTTTTTT. As protein: CASSQGGLGELFF.

The CDR3 DNA sequence: TGTGCCAGCAGCTTCCTAGCAAACGTTGGTACAGATACGCAGTATTTT. Protein product: CASSFLANVGTDTQYF. The J gene is TRBJ2-3, the V gene TRBV7-2, with D possibly matching TRBD2 (5 bases). Germline V gene lookup returns CDR1 SGHTA and CDR2 FQGNSA. V dropped 3 bases and J dropped 3 bases, with 16 bases sitting between them. This CDR3 region has 16 residues.

This chain links TRBV5-1 with TRBJ2-1; D gene ambiguous. The V end lost 2 bases, the J end lost 6 bases, and 9 bases lay between the germline ends. This CDR3 is built from 13 residues. In germline, CDR1 is SGHRS, CDR2 YFSETQ. CDR3: CASSFRQVNEQFF. In DNA, the CDR3 is TGCGCCAGCAGCTTTCGGCAGGTCAATGAGCAGTTCTTC.

This clone showed up just once. The chain is built from TRBV5-4 and TRBJ1-6; D not certain. The ends were cut back, 4 bases at V and 0 bases at J, with 5 bases in the middle. The germline gives CDR1 SGHNT, CDR2 YYREEE (reference sequence). The CDR3 totals 14 residues. The CDR3 region has the DNA TGTGCCAGCAGCCGGAGCTCCTATAATTCACCCCTCCACTTT. It specifies CASSRSSYNSPLHF.

The V call is TRBV5-6, the J call TRBJ1-4; D is possibly TRBD1 (6 bases). CDR3 size: 14 residues. From germline, CDR1 is SGHDT and CDR2 YYEEEE. Trimming took off 1 base at V and 2 bases at J, with 6 bases between the two ends. The CDR3 DNA reads TGTGCCAGCAGCTTGACAGGGACTAATGAAAAACTGTTTTTT. It translates to CASSLTGTNEKLFF.

The J gene is TRBJ1-3, the V gene TRBV19; 7 bases match TRBD1. The ends lost 5 bases at V and 0 bases at J; junction bases unmatched: 4. Germline loops: CDR1 LNHDA, CDR2 SQIVND (reference sequence). The CDR3 is made up of 15 amino acids. The CDR3 region has the DNA TGTGCCAGTAGTGACAGGGCGAACTCTGGAAACACCATATATTTT. It is translated as CASSDRANSGNTIYF.

Concerning this clone: Other DNA sequences from this sample encode an identical CDR3 as well. V usage is TRBV5-1 and J usage is TRBJ1-2, with D possibly matching TRBD1 (6 bases). Germline V gene sequence: CDR1 SGHRS, CDR2 YFSETQ. V was clipped by 4 bases and J by 4 bases, with 20 bases between them. This CDR3 has 16 amino acids. The CDR3 protein is CASSREGGAHSYGYTF. The CDR3 bases are TGCGCCAGCAGCCGCGAAGGGGGGGCGCATAGCTATGGCTACACCTTC.

V gene TRBV6-5 combines with J gene TRBJ2-7; 7 bases align to TRBD1. After removal of 7 bases from V and 2 bases from J, the junction contained 11 bases not matched to a gene. The CDR3 contains 15 residues. Per the germline V gene, CDR1 is MNHEY and CDR2 is SVGAGI. CDR3 sequence (DNA): TGTGCCAGCACCCAGGGGGTGGGAGTCACCTACGAGCAGTACTTC. As protein: CASTQGVGVTYEQYF.

The chain is built from TRBV15 and TRBJ2-3, with 8 bases aligning to TRBD1. V gave up 3 bases and J gave up 7 bases; unmatched junction bases: 15. The CDR3 spans 17 residues. Germline V gives CDR1 LNHNV, CDR2 YYDKDF (reference sequence). The CDR3 sequence: CATSRDRGTGPGNTQYF. DNA of the CDR3: TGTGCCACCAGCAGGGACCGCGGGACAGGACCTGGAAATACGCAGTATTTT.

The chain couples TRBV11-3 to TRBJ2-1; TRBD1 agrees at 7 bases. V lost 5 bases to trimming and J lost 5 bases; unmatched junction nucleotides: 9. Per germline, CDR1 SGHNT and CDR2 YENEEA. The CDR3 runs 15 residues. The CDR3 DNA follows: TGTGCCAGCAGCCCGAGGGACAGAGGAAACAATGAGCAGTTCTTC. This encodes CASSPRDRGNNEQFF.

The chain couples TRBV24-1 to TRBJ1-5, with D unclear. CDR1 KGHDR and CDR2 SFDVKD come from the germline V gene. The CDR3 covers 14 residues. The V end lost 3 bases, the J end lost 4 bases, and 9 bases lay between the germline ends. The CDR3 is CATSDQQNNQPQHF. Here the CDR3 DNA reads TGTGCCACCAGTGATCAACAGAATAATCAGCCCCAGCATTTT.

This sequence joins TRBV12-3 or TRBV12-4 and TRBJ1-2; D is ambiguous. Trimming removed 6 bases at V and 4 bases at J, with 12 bases between. The CDR3 is made up of 13 amino acids. CDR3: CASSSQIFYGYTF. CDR3 sequence (DNA): TGTGCCAGCAGCAGTCAGATTTTCTATGGCTACACCTTC.

There are a few counts of this clone. This chain links TRBV6-6 with TRBJ2-7; 11 positions match TRBD1. Trimming cost V 0 bases and J 7 bases; bases outside gene matches: 5. CDR3 length: 15 amino acids. Per the germline V gene, CDR1 is MNHNY and CDR2 is SVGAGI (reference sequence). CDR3 protein: CASSYSPGQGGEQYF. CDR3 in DNA: TGTGCCAGCAGTTACTCTCCGGGACAGGGGGGGGAGCAGTACTTC.

V gene TRBV5-6 combines with J gene TRBJ1-1; a possible D gene is TRBD1 (5 bases). Germline V gene data show CDR1 as SGHDT and CDR2 as YYEEEE. The CDR3 consists of 12 residues. Trimming took 4 bases from V and 7 from J, leaving 11 bases between them. CDR3 sequence (DNA): TGTGCCAGCAGCCCCCCGGGGGGTGAAGCTTTCTTT. Amino acid sequence: CASSPPGGEAFF.

V gene TRBV19 combines with J gene TRBJ1-4; maybe TRBD1 (6 bases). Trimming pared 6 bases from V and 6 bases from J, leaving 17 bases between. The germline CDR1 and CDR2 sequences are LNHDA and SQIVND (reference sequence). The CDR3 is 15 amino acids. For the CDR3, the DNA is TGTGCCAGTAGATACGGACAGTTGGGCCATGAAAAACTGTTTTTT. Translated: CASRYGQLGHEKLFF.

The chain has TRBV9 and TRBJ2-1, with 7 bases identical to TRBD1. CDR3 size: 14 residues. The V segment lost 6 bases and the J segment 1 base; nucleotides outside the gene matches: 4. Germline lookup yields CDR1 SGDLS and CDR2 YYNGEE. The CDR3 protein is CASTKTGSYNEQFF. The CDR3 coding sequence is TGTGCCAGCACCAAGACAGGGTCCTACAATGAGCAGTTCTTC. The full variable domain, completed using reference TRBV9 and TRBJ2-1, is DSGVTQTPKHLITATGQRVTLRCSPRSGDLSVYWYQQSLDQGLQFLIQYYNGEERAKGNILERFSAQQFPDLHSELNLSSLELGDSALYFCASTKTGSYNEQFFGPGTRLTVL.

The rearrangement joins TRBV5-1 to TRBJ2-1; the match to TRBD2 covers 15 bases. This CDR3 is 17 amino acids long. Trimming took 4 bases from V and 2 from J; bases not matched to a gene: 4. CDR1 SGHRS and CDR2 YFSETQ come from the germline V gene. The CDR3 loop is CASSPGTSGGPYNEQFF. DNA of the CDR3: TGCGCCAGCAGCCCTGGGACTAGCGGGGGGCCCTACAATGAGCAGTTCTTC.

The rearrangement links TRBV2 to TRBJ1-2; weak D call: TRBD1 (6 bases). The CDR3 loop spans 13 amino acids. Trimming shortened V by 6 bases and J by 7 bases, and 15 bases separated the two germline ends. The germline gives CDR1 SNHLY, CDR2 FYNNEI. CDR3 residues: CASSVQGRGGYTF. CDR3 coding DNA: TGTGCCAGCAGCGTACAGGGTAGAGGTGGCTACACCTTC.

In its sample, this clone was seen a few times. The chain employs TRBV13 and TRBJ2-7, with TRBD1 identical over 12 bases. Per germline, CDR1 PRHDT and CDR2 FYEKMQ (reference sequence). V was pared by 5 bases and J by 5 bases, with 10 bases of the junction left unmatched. The CDR3 sequence is 16 residues long. The CDR3 loop is CASSPTPGTGGNEQYF. For the CDR3, the DNA is TGTGCCAGCAGCCCAACACCCGGGACAGGGGGCAACGAGCAGTACTTC.

The rearrangement joins TRBV19 to TRBJ1-4; perhaps TRBD1 as D (5 bases). The CDR3 is 17 residues long. Germline CDR1 reads LNHDA; CDR2 reads SQIVND (reference sequence). Trimming pared 3 bases from V and 0 bases from J, leaving 14 bases between. CDR3 sequence reads: CASSIIGGPATNEKLFF. In nucleotides, the CDR3 is TGTGCCAGTAGTATCATCGGGGGACCTGCAACTAATGAAAAACTGTTTTTT.

The rearrangement links TRBV19 to TRBJ1-4, with 7 bases aligning to TRBD1. V was clipped by 5 bases and J by 8 bases; unmatched bases: 8. Germline V gene sequence: CDR1 LNHDA, CDR2 SQIVND (reference sequence). CDR3 length equals 14 residues. The DNA for the CDR3 is TGTGCCAGTAGTCCCCAGGGGGTGGTCGAAAAACTGTTTTTT. It translates to CASSPQGVVEKLFF.

The chain employs TRBV5-1 and TRBJ1-5; 8 bases are a match to TRBD1. Per the germline V gene, CDR1 is SGHRS and CDR2 is YFSETQ. After removal of 0 bases from V and 6 bases from J, the junction contained 2 bases not matched to a gene. CDR3 length: 14 residues. This CDR3 reads CASSLAGGGQPQHF. The CDR3 nucleotides read TGCGCCAGCAGCTTGGCAGGGGGCGGTCAGCCCCAGCATTTT.

V and J are TRBV20-1 and TRBJ2-1; 9 nucleotides match TRBD2. Trimming cost V 3 bases and J 8 bases; bases outside gene matches: 14. Germline assignment: CDR1 DFQATT and CDR2 SNEGSKA (reference sequence). The CDR3 consists of 16 residues. In DNA form, the CDR3 reads TGCAGTGCTAGTGGACTAGCGCGACTACCCTTTGATGAGCAGTTCTTC. Translating it yields CSASGLARLPFDEQFF.

The chain employs TRBV10-3 and TRBJ2-1; 8 bases agree with TRBD2. The CDR3 consists of 15 residues. From germline, CDR1 is ENHRY and CDR2 SYGVKD. V was pared by 5 bases and J by 4 bases, with 7 bases of the junction left unmatched. The CDR3: CAISSGGTFYNEQFF. In DNA, the CDR3 is TGTGCCATCAGTTCGGGAGGGACTTTTTACAATGAGCAGTTCTTC.

Remarks on this clone: The same CDR3 arises from other DNA sequences in this sample as well. The V gene is TRBV5-1, the J gene TRBJ1-3, with TRBD1 as a possible D gene (6 bases). V lost 3 bases and J lost 1, with 8 bases in between. Germline V gene sequence: CDR1 SGHRS, CDR2 YFSETQ. The CDR3 runs to 14 residues. In DNA, the CDR3 is TGCGCCAGCAGCTCCCAGGGGTCTGGAAACACCATATATTTT. It translates to CASSSQGSGNTIYF.